This T cell receptor beta chain emerged from a study of T cells in Graves' hyperthyroidism and ophthalmopathy. CDR3 length: 14 residues. Germline V gene data show CDR1 as WSHSY and CDR2 as SAAADI. Trimming shortened V by 4 bases and J by 1 base, and 10 bases separated the two germline ends. This clonotype was recorded many times. It was RNA transcripts that yielded the amplified TCR beta CDR3 regions. With the HTBI primer set, the TCR CDR3 went through a first round of RT-PCR. TCRdb reanalysed the multiplex PCR reads using MiXCR and keeps one entry per CDR3 protein. The table records approximately 700,000 distinct CDR3 sequences, 45% of them present only once.

The TCR was taken from an adult man with Graves' disease, either hyperthyroidism or ophthalmopathy (not recorded which). J is TRBJ1-2 and V is TRBV10-2, with D perhaps matching TRBD1 (6 bases). Material for sequencing was peripheral blood or thyroid tissue (not recorded which). Here the CDR3 reads CASSAGAYNYGYTF. CDR3 in DNA: TGCGCCAGCAGTGCGGGGGCGTATAACTATGGCTACACCTTC.